The entry below describes one T cell receptor beta chain. Antigen: not known. The data originate from a study of identical twins. A universal primer binding site was introduced by template switching. The final cDNA contained unique molecular identifiers. TCRdb redid the calling of the 5' RACE reads with MiXCR, one entry per CDR3 protein. The repertoire holds approximately 1.8 million distinct CDR3 sequences, with around a third as singletons. Overall study findings and caveats: The abundant beta clonotypes from cord blood had fewer insertions, and memory repertoires had none of this. Models underestimated TCR alpha sharing (out-of-frame) in monozygotic twins. Beta out-of-frame sequences showed weaker excess twin sharing.

The length of the CDR3 is 16 residues. CDR1 is DFQATT and CDR2 is SNEGSKA in the germline V gene (reference sequence). Trimming removed 1 base at V and 0 bases at J, with 13 bases between. This chain joins TRBV20-1 and TRBJ2-4, with D possibly matching TRBD2 (5 bases). This sequence originates from a newborn girl in good health. Sequencing was carried out using cord blood. CDR3 residues: CSARAVDSLAKNIQYF. In DNA form, the CDR3 reads TGCAGTGCTAGAGCCGTGGACTCACTAGCCAAAAACATTCAGTACTTC.